This T cell receptor (beta chain) was documented in a study of T cell repertoires in cytomegalovirus infection (dated by TCRdb to 2018 to 2020). With respect to the entire study: Donor HLA type was relevant to the analysis, because carriage of CMV infection together with the matching HLA type was indicated by public TCR beta signatures. On the study overall, not on this receptor specifically: The ex vivo response was dominated by HLA-C-restricted CMV-specific TCR beta clonotypes, which also provided the single most frequent clonotype in two of eight donors. Carriers of CMV infection plus the relevant HLA type were discriminated by the cumulative frequency of public TCR beta family members in the study cohort and in an independent 352-donor cohort.

Taken from cysteine to phenylalanine, the CDR3 has 17 residues. Of the read, only the CDR3 DNA is kept; its 51 bases are in frame from base 1. The germline V gene (reference sequence) sets CDR1 to MNHEY and CDR2 to SMNVEV. The trim is 1 base for V and 0 bases for J, with a gap of 14 bases between the germline ends. TCRdb records Illumina HiSeq 1500 as the sequencer. The raw public data were reprocessed by TCRdb itself: fastp quality trimming at Q25, MiXCR clonotype calling, in-frame beta chains only. Records with the same CDR3 protein are collapsed into one entry carrying the most frequent genes and DNA. The sample records hundreds of thousands of distinct CDR3 sequences, about 11% of which are singletons. The ten largest clonotypes hold 10% to 13% of the sample. For this clonotype: It has no known antigen specificity. Per-base quality was not reported, and no clone a single base away is much larger than it.

Recombination joined TRBV27 with TRBJ2-3; the D gene lacks a confident call. The receptor was derived from a human donor in good health (CMV status not recorded). Some clones in this sample may be carry-over from other donors' samples. Input material: PBMCs. At the DNA level, the sequence is TGTGCCAGCAGTTTATACCCTGGGTCTGGGAGCACAGATACGCAGTATTTT. It codes for CASSLYPGSGSTDTQYF.